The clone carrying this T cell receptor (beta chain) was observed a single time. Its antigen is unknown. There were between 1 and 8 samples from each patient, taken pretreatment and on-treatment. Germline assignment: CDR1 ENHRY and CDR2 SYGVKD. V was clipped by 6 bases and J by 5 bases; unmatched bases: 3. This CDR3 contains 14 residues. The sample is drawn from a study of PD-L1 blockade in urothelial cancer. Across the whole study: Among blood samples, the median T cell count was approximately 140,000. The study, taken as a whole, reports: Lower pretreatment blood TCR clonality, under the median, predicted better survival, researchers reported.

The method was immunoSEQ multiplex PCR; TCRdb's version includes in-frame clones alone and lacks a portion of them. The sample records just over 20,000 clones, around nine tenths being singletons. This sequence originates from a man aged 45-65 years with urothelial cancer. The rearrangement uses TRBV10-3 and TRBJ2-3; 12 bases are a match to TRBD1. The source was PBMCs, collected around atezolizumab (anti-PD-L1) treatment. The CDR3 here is CAIRGTGGLDTQYF. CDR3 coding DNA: TGTGCCATCAGGGGGACAGGGGGCCTAGATACGCAGTATTTT.